Below, one T cell receptor (beta chain) is given with its context. What it recognizes is unknown. Assay used: immunoSEQ multiplex PCR; TCRdb lists only in-frame clones, some missing. The table lists 45,000 to 55,000 clones, 70% to 90% of them singletons. This record comes from a study of radiotherapy plus CTLA-4 blockade in lung cancer. Study results and limitations: After treatment with radiotherapy plus ipilimumab, TCR clones that came from the tumor expanded in blood.

The V gene lost 1 base and the J gene lost 2 bases, with 8 bases spanning the gap. Germline CDR1 SGHTA, CDR2 FQGNSA. This CDR3 is 14 amino acids long. The chain joins TRBV7-2 to TRBJ1-1; D is perhaps TRBD1 (6 bases). Sequencing used peripheral blood, obtained from a patient treated with radiotherapy plus ipilimumab. This receptor was taken from a human donor with non-small cell lung cancer that progressed on radiotherapy plus ipilimumab. Some clones in this sample may be carry-over from other donors' samples. The CDR3 nucleotides are TGTGCCAGCAGCTTAGGGACAGCCAACACTGAAGCTTTCTTT. Encoded protein: CASSLGTANTEAFF.